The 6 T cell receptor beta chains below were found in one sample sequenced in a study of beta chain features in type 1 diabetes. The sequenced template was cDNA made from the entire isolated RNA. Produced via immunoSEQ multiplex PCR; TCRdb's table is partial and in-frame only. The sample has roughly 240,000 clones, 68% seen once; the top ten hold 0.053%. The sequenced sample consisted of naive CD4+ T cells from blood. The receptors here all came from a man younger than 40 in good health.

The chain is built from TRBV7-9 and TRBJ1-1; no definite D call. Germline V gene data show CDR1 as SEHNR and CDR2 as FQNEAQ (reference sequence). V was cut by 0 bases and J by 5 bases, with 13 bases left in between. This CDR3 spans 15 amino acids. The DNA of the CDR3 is TGTGCCAGCAGCTTAGCTGGTGGTTTGGGGACTGAAGCTTTCTTT. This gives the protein CASSLAGGLGTEAFF.

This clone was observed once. In DNA form, the CDR3 reads TGTGCCAGCAAACCGACAGGGATGGAGACCCAGTACTTC. This sequence encodes CASKPTGMETQYF. The chain employs TRBV28 and TRBJ2-5; TRBD1 matches 7 bases. V shed 7 bases, J shed 5 bases, and the junction held 7 bases outside the gene matches. This CDR3 spans 13 amino acids. Germline CDR1 and CDR2: MDHEN and SYDVKM.

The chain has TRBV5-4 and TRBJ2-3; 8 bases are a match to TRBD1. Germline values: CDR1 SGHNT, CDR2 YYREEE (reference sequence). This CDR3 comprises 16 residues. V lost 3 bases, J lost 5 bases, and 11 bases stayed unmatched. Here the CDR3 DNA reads TGTGCCAGCAGCTCGAACAGGGGGAGTGATCGAGATACGCAGTATTTT. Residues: CASSSNRGSDRDTQYF.

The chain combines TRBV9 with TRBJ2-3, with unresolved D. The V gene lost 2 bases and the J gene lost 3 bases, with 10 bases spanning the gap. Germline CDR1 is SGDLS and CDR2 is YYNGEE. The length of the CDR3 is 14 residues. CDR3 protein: CASSVGSKTDTQYF. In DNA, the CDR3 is TGTGCCAGCAGCGTTGGGTCTAAAACAGATACGCAGTATTTT.

The CDR3 is CAWSVMGIRQPQHF. The CDR3 coding sequence is TGTGCCTGGAGTGTAATGGGGATACGCCAGCCCCAGCATTTT. V gene TRBV30 combines with J gene TRBJ1-5; no clear D gene. Trimming removed 0 bases at V and 7 bases at J, with 13 bases between. CDR3 length equals 14 residues. Germline CDR1 and CDR2: GTSNPN and SVGIG (reference sequence).

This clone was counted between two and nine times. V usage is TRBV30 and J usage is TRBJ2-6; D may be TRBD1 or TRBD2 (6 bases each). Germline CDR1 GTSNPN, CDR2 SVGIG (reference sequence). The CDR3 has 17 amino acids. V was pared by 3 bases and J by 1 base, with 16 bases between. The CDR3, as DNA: TGTGCCTGGAGACCCCTGTTAGGGGGGTCTGGGGCCAACGTCCTGACTTTC. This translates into CAWRPLLGGSGANVLTF.